Described below is a single TCR beta chain sequence and its context. These data belong to a study of blood T cell repertoires in COVID-19. Study background: COVID-19 samples from acute and convalescent phases originated in the United States, Italy and Spain. PBMCs, B-cell-depleted T cells, or T cells provided the cDNA or gDNA that made up the material.

In the original analysis: Nucleated cell counts were estimated from reference gene primer amplification. Clones were read by immunoSEQ multiplex PCR, and TCRdb kept only the in-frame ones, dropping some. V, J and clone size were drawn from that table, and D and trimming were deduced from the DNA. The sample has about 190,000 clones, nearly 90% seen once. The material sequenced was peripheral blood. The receptor's source is a man aged 45-60 years with acute or convalescent COVID-19.

The CDR3 coding sequence is TGTGCCAGCAGCTTGGGGACACCAAGCTCCTACGAGCAGTACGTC. Residues: CASSLGTPSSYEQYV. The chain employs TRBV7-9 and TRBJ2-7, with D perhaps TRBD1 (6 bases). In germline, CDR1 is SEHNR, CDR2 FQNEAQ (reference sequence). Trimming removed 3 bases from V and 0 bases from J, with 12 bases in between. This CDR3 region has 15 residues.